The T cell receptor (beta chain) described here comes from a study of cytotoxic CD8 clonotypes in ibrutinib-treated CLL (dated by TCRdb to 2020 to 2023). About the full investigation: The cohort had some eleven relapsed/refractory and 15 treatment-naive patients; approximately 17 were IGHV unmutated. Partial responses were observed in about 24 patients and complete responses in 2; after a median follow-up of roughly 72 months, remission was maintained in some 14 patients and progression was observed in roughly 12. Response samples were taken after a median of approximately a year on treatment, ranging from about 6 to 36 months. On average, each sample yielded 270,000 or so productive templates and tens of thousands of productive rearrangements. Of the 70 to 100 people in the trial, around 24 had longitudinal samples available. Cryopreserved peripheral blood mononuclear cells were obtained prior to treatment, at the time of response, and at either disease progression or sustained remission. Every sample from remission and from progressive disease was obtained while the patients were still on ibrutinib.

On a MiSeq, deep resolution sequencing aimed for a depth between 1 in 1 million and 1 in 200,000 T cells, with each clonotype covered approximately 9.8x on average. The immunoSEQ hsTCRB Kit was used to generate the TCR beta libraries. On the authors' methods: ImmunoSEQ Data Assistant and ImmunoSEQ Analyzer were used for data analysis, and V, D and J genes were assigned according to IMGT definitions. Clonality, which ranges from 0 to 1, was calculated by subtracting the normalized Shannon entropy of productive rearrangement frequencies from one. Only overrepresented clonotypes making up at least 0.05% of the repertoire of each patient were included in the public clonotype analysis. Repertoires from about a dozen age-matched healthy donors in immuneACCESS were used as clonality controls. TCRdb retrieved this table from immuneACCESS and kept in-frame rearrangements only. Not all clones are present; in checked studies, unresolved V genes account for under half, and no reason is known for the remainder. D and trimming come from the DNA, and the V and J calls and clone size come from that table. The sample table contains some 25,000 clones; only one count was recorded for approximately 67% of them. The ten most abundant clones make up roughly 50% of the sample.

The study at large found these results: Sampling times were not matched between patients in sustained remission and patients whose disease was progressing, and lymph node repertoires were not examined. An increase in clonality was observed at ibrutinib response, with clonality remaining stable during sustained remission and falling back toward baseline at progression. At baseline, clonality was higher than in age-matched healthy donors and showed a strong correlation with circulating CD8+ T-cell counts. Public clonotypes were rare and either shrank or stayed stable during treatment, and the rise in clonality at ibrutinib response reflected expansion of private clonotypes.

This clone was seen only a few times. What this receptor recognizes is not known. No base quality information exists; no much larger clone differs at one position. Read against the paper, the sample's time point label means: progressive disease on ibrutinib. For TCR beta library preparation, 1.5 to 2 micrograms of genomic DNA were extracted from the cryopreserved PBMCs. High-throughput TCR beta sequencing was performed on longitudinal blood samples from CLL patients receiving ibrutinib monotherapy. The patients took part in an open-label, single-center phase 2 trial of ibrutinib monotherapy. The clonotype comes from a human donor with chronic lymphocytic leukemia. The sequenced sample was PBMCs, obtained at disease progression, from a patient treated with ibrutinib.

The CDR3 region reads CASSSYQGDTEAFF. The bases read TGTGCCAGCAGCTCATATCAGGGAGACACTGAAGCTTTCTTT. Recombination connected TRBV7-3 to TRBJ1-1, and perhaps TRBD1 as D gene, on 5 matching bases. Trimming removed 4 bases from V and 3 bases from J, leaving 12 bases between the germline ends. Counted from cysteine to phenylalanine, this CDR3 has 14 amino acids. Only the CDR3 region is kept as DNA, spanning 42 bases read in frame from base 1. The germline V gene supplies CDR1 SGHTA and CDR2 FQGTGA. The full variable domain, with segments outside the CDR3 supplied by the reference TRBV7-3 and TRBJ1-1 proteins, appears as GAGVSQTPSNKVTEKGKYVELRCDPISGHTALYWYRQSLGQGPEFLIYFQGTGAADDSGLPNDRFFAVRPEGSVSTLKIQRTERGDSAVYLCASSSYQGDTEAFFGQGTRLTVV.